This T cell receptor (beta chain) came from a study of T cells in Graves' hyperthyroidism and ophthalmopathy. This clonotype has a handful of counts. RNA transcripts gave rise to amplified TCR beta CDR3 regions. Carried out on the TCR CDR3, a first-round RT-PCR used the HTBI primer set. MiXCR was run by TCRdb on the multiplex PCR reads, yielding one entry per CDR3 protein. The sample has fewer than 700,000 distinct CDR3 sequences, more than 15% seen once. Germline lookup yields CDR1 DFQATT and CDR2 SNEGSKA (reference sequence). There are 13 residues in the CDR3. Trimming removed 2 bases from V and 4 bases from J, with 10 bases in between.

The rearrangement joins TRBV20-1 to TRBJ2-3; no clear D gene. The sequenced sample was blood. The clonotype comes from a young woman with Graves' ophthalmopathy. This CDR3 reads CSARPTFADTQYF. Here the CDR3 DNA reads TGCAGTGCTAGACCTACCTTCGCAGATACGCAGTATTTT.